This is a list of T cell receptor beta chains from one sample in a study of radiotherapy plus CTLA-4 blockade in lung cancer. Sequenced by immunoSEQ multiplex PCR; TCRdb stores in-frame clones only, minus some. The sample records about 98,000 clones, around 88% being singletons. The starting material was peripheral blood, obtained from a patient treated with radiotherapy plus ipilimumab. All receptors derive from a human donor with non-small cell lung cancer that progressed on radiotherapy plus ipilimumab. CDR3s include the opening cysteine and the closing phenylalanine or tryptophan. Each record gives: CDR3 length, V gene, clone size, D gene, J gene, CDR3 protein, CDR3 DNA. A D gene is named only where the DNA matches it firmly. Clone size is shown for a subset of rows, as once, few, many or a class of expanded clone.

length: 10
V: TRBV5-3
size: NA
D: NA
J: TRBJ2-3
CDR3: CARSLKSTSF
DNA: TGTGCCAGAAGCCTCAAGAGTACTAGCTTT

length: 15
V: TRBV2
size: NA
D: TRBD2
J: TRBJ2-2
CDR3: CASGMLAGGIGELFF
DNA: TGTGCCAGCGGAATGTTAGCGGGAGGTATAGGGGAGCTGTTTTTT

length: 15
V: TRBV12-5
size: NA
D: TRBD2
J: TRBJ2-7
CDR3: CASAPRLAGEREQYF
DNA: TGTGCTAGTGCCCCTCGGCTAGCGGGAGAGCGAGAGCAGTACTTC

length: 17
V: TRBV10-2
size: NA
D: NA
J: TRBJ1-2
CDR3: CASSESIEGPRHYGYTF
DNA: TGCGCCAGCAGTGAGTCGATTGAGGGGCCTCGACACTATGGCTACACCTTC

length: 14
V: TRBV5-4
size: NA
D: NA
J: TRBJ2-7
CDR3: CASSLAGVVMEQYF
DNA: TGTGCCAGCAGCTTGGCGGGGGTGGTTATGGAGCAGTACTTC

length: 13
V: TRBV27
size: once
D: TRBD1
J: TRBJ2-1
CDR3: CATSDRGWNEQFF
DNA: TGTGCCACTTCGGACAGGGGATGGAATGAGCAGTTCTTC

length: 14
V: TRBV7-9
size: few
D: NA
J: TRBJ2-5
CDR3: CASSGRQDQETQYF
DNA: TGTGCCAGCAGCGGTCGACAGGACCAAGAGACCCAGTACTTC

length: 14
V: TRBV19
size: NA
D: NA
J: TRBJ1-3
CDR3: CASRVRGPGNTIYF
DNA: TGTGCCAGTAGGGTCCGGGGGCCTGGAAACACCATATATTTT

length: 12
V: TRBV29-1
size: NA
D: NA
J: TRBJ2-1
CDR3: CSVRPSVDEQFF
DNA: TGCAGCGTTCGGCCTAGCGTCGATGAGCAGTTCTTC

length: 14
V: TRBV11-3
size: NA
D: TRBD2
J: TRBJ2-7
CDR3: CASSGEGGKDEQYF
DNA: TGTGCCAGCAGCGGAGAGGGAGGGAAGGACGAGCAGTACTTC

length: 15
V: TRBV1
size: NA
D: NA
J: TRBJ2-1
CDR3: CTSSLREGGYNEQFF
DNA: TGCACCAGCAGCCTACGGGAGGGCGGCTACAATGAGCAGTTCTTC

length: 12
V: TRBV29-1
size: NA
D: NA
J: TRBJ1-2
CDR3: CSVEVGAYGYTF
DNA: TGCAGCGTTGAAGTCGGGGCCTATGGCTACACCTTC

length: 17
V: TRBV18
size: NA
D: NA
J: TRBJ1-1
CDR3: CASSIHLEGNPGTEAFF
DNA: TGTGCCAGCTCAATCCATTTGGAGGGCAATCCGGGAACTGAAGCTTTCTTT

length: 13
V: TRBV7-8
size: NA
D: NA
J: TRBJ1-2
CDR3: CASSYGQGLQYTF
DNA: TGTGCCAGCAGCTATGGGCAGGGTCTACAGTACACCTTC

length: 14
V: TRBV19
size: NA
D: NA
J: TRBJ1-5
CDR3: CASSIRDSNQPQHF
DNA: TGTGCCAGTAGTATCCGGGACAGCAATCAGCCCCAGCATTTT

length: 16
V: TRBV5-1
size: once
D: NA
J: TRBJ2-3
CDR3: CASSRALTSSTDTQYF
DNA: TGCGCCAGCAGCAGGGCCCTTACCTCTAGCACAGATACGCAGTATTTT

length: 15
V: TRBV9
size: few
D: TRBD1
J: TRBJ1-2
CDR3: CASSLGTGGTHGYTF
DNA: TGTGCCAGCAGCCTGGGGACAGGCGGGACCCATGGCTACACCTTC

length: 15
V: TRBV4-2
size: NA
D: NA
J: TRBJ1-4
CDR3: CASSHEGPPKEKLFF
DNA: TGTGCCAGCAGCCACGAGGGACCGCCGAAGGAAAAACTGTTTTTT

length: 11
V: TRBV20-1
size: NA
D: NA
J: TRBJ1-2
CDR3: CSARVSFGYTF
DNA: TGCAGTGCTAGGGTCTCGTTTGGCTACACCTTC

length: 12
V: TRBV30
size: NA
D: NA
J: TRBJ1-2
CDR3: CAWSAQGWGYTF
DNA: TGTGCCTGGAGTGCCCAGGGATGGGGCTACACCTTC

length: 16
V: TRBV28
size: NA
D: NA
J: TRBJ2-7
CDR3: CASSPGGAGGPYEQYF
DNA: TGTGCCAGCAGTCCTGGGGGGGCAGGGGGTCCGTACGAGCAGTACTTC

length: 13
V: TRBV10-3
size: NA
D: NA
J: TRBJ2-7
CDR3: CAIKGDSTYEQYF
DNA: TGTGCCATCAAGGGAGACTCCACCTACGAGCAGTACTTC

length: 17
V: TRBV5-1
size: NA
D: TRBD2
J: TRBJ2-7
CDR3: CASSSGTSGLLTYEQYF
DNA: TGCGCCAGCAGCTCCGGGACTAGCGGGCTATTAACCTACGAGCAGTACTTC

length: 13
V: TRBV27
size: NA
D: NA
J: TRBJ2-7
CDR3: CASRQPGTYEQYF
DNA: TGTGCCAGCAGGCAGCCGGGGACCTACGAGCAGTACTTC

length: 12
V: TRBV6-1
size: NA
D: NA
J: TRBJ2-7
CDR3: CASSEWQTKQYF
DNA: TGTGCCAGCAGTGAATGGCAGACGAAGCAATACTTC

length: 15
V: TRBV18
size: NA
D: NA
J: TRBJ2-1
CDR3: CASSQNQGGDNEQFF
DNA: TGTGCCAGCTCACAGAATCAGGGGGGGGACAATGAGCAGTTCTTC

length: 15
V: TRBV6-6
size: NA
D: TRBD1
J: TRBJ1-2
CDR3: CASSPGDRGNYGYTF
DNA: TGTGCCAGCAGTCCCGGGGACAGGGGGAACTATGGCTACACCTTC

length: 14
V: TRBV6-1
size: NA
D: NA
J: TRBJ1-3
CDR3: CASSTTVSGNTIYF
DNA: TGTGCCAGCAGTACCACAGTCTCTGGAAACACCATATATTTT

length: 16
V: TRBV5-1
size: NA
D: NA
J: TRBJ2-5
CDR3: CASSSEGPPSAETQYF
DNA: TGCGCCAGCAGCTCCGAAGGGCCTCCATCGGCAGAGACCCAGTACTTC